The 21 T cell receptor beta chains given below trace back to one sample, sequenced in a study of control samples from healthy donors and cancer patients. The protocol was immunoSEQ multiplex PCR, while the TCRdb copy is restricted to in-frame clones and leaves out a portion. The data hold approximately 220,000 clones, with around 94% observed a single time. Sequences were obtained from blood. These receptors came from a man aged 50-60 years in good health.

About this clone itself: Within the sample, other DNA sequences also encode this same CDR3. The CDR3 DNA follows: TGTGCCAGCAGAAGACAGGGTTCAACCGGGGAGCTGTTTTTT. It translates to CASRRQGSTGELFF. The rearrangement uses TRBV6-5 and TRBJ2-2; 7 bases map to TRBD1. CDR3 length equals 14 residues. Trimming took 6 bases from V and 5 from J; bases not matched to a gene: 6. Germline V gives CDR1 MNHEY, CDR2 SVGAGI.

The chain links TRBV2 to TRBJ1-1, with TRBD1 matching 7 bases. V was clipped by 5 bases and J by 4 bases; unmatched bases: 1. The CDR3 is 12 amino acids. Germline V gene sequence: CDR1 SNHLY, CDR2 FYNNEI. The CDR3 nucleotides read TGTGCCAGCAGTACAGGGGTCACTGAAGCTTTCTTT. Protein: CASSTGVTEAFF. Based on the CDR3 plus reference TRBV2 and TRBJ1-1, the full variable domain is EPEVTQTPSHQVTQMGQEVILRCVPISNHLYFYWYRQILGQKVEFLVSFYNNEISEKSEIFDDQFSVERPDGSNFTLKIRSTKLEDSAMYFCASSTGVTEAFFGQGTRLTVV.

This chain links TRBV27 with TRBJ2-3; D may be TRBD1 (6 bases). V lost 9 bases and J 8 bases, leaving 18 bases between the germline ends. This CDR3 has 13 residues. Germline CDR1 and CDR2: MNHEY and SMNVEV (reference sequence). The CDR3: CASRTAERITQYF. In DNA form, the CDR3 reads TGTGCCAGTCGGACAGCTGAACGTATTACGCAGTATTTT.

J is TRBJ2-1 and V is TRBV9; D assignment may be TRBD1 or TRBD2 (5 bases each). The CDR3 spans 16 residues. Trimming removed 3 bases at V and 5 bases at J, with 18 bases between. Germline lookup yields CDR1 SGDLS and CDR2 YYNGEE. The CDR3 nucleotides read TGTGCCAGCAGCGGTTCTACGGGACGGAGGAACAATGAGCAGTTCTTC. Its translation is CASSGSTGRRNNEQFF.

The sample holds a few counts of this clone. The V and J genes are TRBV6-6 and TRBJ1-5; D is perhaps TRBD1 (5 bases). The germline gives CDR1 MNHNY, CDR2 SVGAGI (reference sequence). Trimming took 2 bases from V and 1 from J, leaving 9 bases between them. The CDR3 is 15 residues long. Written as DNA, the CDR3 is TGTGCCAGCAGTTACGGTACAGGAAGCAATCAGCCCCAGCATTTT. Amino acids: CASSYGTGSNQPQHF.

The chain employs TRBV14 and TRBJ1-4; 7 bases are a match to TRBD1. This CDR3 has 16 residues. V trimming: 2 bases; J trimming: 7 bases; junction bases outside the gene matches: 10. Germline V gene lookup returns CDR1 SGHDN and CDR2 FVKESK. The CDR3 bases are TGTGCCAGCAGCCAACTAGCCGGGACAGTATTTGAAAAACTGTTTTTT. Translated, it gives CASSQLAGTVFEKLFF.

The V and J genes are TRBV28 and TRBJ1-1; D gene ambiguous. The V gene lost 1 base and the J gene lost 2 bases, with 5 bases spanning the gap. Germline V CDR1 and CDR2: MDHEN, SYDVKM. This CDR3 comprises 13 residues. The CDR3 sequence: CASSLYPNTEAFF. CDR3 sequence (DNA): TGTGCCAGCAGTTTATACCCAAACACTGAAGCTTTCTTT.

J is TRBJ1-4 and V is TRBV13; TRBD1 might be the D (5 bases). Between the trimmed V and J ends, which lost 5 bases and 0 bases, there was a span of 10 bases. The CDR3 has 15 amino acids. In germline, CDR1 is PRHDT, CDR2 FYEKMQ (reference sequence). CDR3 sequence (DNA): TGTGCCAGCAGCCGGATGGGGGCAACTAATGAAAAACTGTTTTTT. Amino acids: CASSRMGATNEKLFF.

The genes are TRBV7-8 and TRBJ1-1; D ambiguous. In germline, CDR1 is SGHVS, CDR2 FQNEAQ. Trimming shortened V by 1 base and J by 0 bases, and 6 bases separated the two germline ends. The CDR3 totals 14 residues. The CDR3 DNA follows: TGTGCCAGCAGCTTAGGTGGCGTGAACACTGAAGCTTTCTTT. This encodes CASSLGGVNTEAFF.

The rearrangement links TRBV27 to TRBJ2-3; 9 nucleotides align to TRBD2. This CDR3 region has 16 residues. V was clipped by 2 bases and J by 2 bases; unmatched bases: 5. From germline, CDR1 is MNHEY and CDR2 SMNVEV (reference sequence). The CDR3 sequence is CASSLGLAGNTDTQYF. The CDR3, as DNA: TGTGCCAGCAGTTTAGGGCTAGCGGGAAACACAGATACGCAGTATTTT.

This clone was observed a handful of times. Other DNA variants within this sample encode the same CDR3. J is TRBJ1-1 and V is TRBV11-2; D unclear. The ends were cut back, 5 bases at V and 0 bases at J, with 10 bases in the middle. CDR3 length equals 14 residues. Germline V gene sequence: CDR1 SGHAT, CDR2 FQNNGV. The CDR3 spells CASSPEALNTEAFF. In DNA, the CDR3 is TGTGCCAGCAGCCCAGAAGCCTTGAACACTGAAGCTTTCTTT.

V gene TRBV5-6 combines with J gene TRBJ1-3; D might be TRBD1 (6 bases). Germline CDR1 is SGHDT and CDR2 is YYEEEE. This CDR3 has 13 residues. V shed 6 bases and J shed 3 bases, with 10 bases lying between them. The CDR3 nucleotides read TGTGCCAGCAACGGGGGGCATGGAAACACCATATATTTT. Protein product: CASNGGHGNTIYF.

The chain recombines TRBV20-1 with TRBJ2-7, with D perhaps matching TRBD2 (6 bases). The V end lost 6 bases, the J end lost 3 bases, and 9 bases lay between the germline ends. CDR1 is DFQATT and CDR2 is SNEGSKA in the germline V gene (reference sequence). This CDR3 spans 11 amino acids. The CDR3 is CSAPDYYEQYF. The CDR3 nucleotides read TGCAGTGCCCCGGACTACTACGAGCAGTACTTC.

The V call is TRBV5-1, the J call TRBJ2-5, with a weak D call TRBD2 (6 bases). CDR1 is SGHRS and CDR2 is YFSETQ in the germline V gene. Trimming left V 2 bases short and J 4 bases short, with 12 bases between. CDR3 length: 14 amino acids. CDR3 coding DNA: TGCGCCAGCAGCTTCTGGAGTAGCGGAGAGACCCAGTACTTC. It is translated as CASSFWSSGETQYF.

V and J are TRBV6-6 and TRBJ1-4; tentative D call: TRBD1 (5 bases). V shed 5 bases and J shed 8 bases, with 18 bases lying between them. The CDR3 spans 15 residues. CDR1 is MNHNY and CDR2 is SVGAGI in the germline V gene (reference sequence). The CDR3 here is CASSLLGGSNEKLFF. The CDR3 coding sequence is TGTGCCAGCAGTCTCCTTGGGGGGAGCAACGAAAAACTGTTTTTT.

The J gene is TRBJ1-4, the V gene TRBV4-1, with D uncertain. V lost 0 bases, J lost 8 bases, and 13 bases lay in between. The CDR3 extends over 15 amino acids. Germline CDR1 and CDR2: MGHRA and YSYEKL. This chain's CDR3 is CASSQDYFGEEKLFF. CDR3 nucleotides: TGCGCCAGCAGCCAAGATTACTTCGGGGAGGAAAAACTGTTTTTT.

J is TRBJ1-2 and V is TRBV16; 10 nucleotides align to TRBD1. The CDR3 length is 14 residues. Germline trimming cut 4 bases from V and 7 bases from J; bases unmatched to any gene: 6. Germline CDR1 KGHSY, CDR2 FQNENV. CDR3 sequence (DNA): TGTGCCAGCAGCCCCGACAGGGGGCTCGGTGGCTACACCTTC. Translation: CASSPDRGLGGYTF.

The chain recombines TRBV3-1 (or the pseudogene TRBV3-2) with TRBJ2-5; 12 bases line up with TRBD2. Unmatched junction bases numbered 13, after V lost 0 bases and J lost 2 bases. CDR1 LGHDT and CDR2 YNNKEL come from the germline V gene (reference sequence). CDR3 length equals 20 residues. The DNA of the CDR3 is TGTGCCAGCAGCCAAGACGGCTGTCCCCTAGCGGGGGGGAAACAAGAGACCCAGTACTTC. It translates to CASSQDGCPLAGGKQETQYF.

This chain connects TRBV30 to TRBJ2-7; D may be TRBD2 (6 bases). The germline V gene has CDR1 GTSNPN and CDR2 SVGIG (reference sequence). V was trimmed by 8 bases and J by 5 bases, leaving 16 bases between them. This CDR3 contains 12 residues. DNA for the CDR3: TGTGCCGGAGGGCCCTATGGGCACGAGCAGTACTTC. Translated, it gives CAGGPYGHEQYF.

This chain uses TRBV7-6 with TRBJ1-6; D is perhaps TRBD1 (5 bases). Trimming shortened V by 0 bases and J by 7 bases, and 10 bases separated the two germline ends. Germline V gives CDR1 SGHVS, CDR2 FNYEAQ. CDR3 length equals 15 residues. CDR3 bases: TGTGCCAGCAGCTTAGCGGAGGGGAAAAATTCACCCCTCCACTTT. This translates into CASSLAEGKNSPLHF.

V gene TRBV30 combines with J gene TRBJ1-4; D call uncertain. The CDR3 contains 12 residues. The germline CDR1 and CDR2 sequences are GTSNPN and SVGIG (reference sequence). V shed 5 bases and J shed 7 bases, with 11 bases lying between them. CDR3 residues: CAWGPMGEKLFF. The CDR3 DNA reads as TGTGCCTGGGGGCCTATGGGTGAAAAACTGTTTTTT.